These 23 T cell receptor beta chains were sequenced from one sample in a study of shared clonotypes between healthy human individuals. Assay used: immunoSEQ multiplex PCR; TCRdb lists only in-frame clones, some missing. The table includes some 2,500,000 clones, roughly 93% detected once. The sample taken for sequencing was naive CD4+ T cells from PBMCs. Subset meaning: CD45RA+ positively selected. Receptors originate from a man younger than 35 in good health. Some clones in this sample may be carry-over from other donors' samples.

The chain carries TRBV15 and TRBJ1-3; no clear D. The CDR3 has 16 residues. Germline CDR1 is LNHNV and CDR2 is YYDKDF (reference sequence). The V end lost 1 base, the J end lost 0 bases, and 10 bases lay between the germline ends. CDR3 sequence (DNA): TGTGCCACCAGCAGAGCTGGGTTATTCTCTGGAAACACCATATATTTT. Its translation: CATSRAGLFSGNTIYF.

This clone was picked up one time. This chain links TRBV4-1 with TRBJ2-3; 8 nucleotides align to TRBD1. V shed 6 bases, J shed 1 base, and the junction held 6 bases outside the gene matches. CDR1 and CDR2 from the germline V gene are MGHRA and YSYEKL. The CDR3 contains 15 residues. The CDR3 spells CASRGFRGRTDTQYF. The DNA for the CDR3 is TGCGCCAGCAGGGGGTTCAGGGGGCGCACAGATACGCAGTATTTT.

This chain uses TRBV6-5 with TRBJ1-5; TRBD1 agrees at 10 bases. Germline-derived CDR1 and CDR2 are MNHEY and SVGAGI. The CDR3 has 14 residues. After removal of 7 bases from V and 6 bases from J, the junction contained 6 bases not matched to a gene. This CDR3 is CASNRQGAGQPQHF. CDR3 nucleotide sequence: TGTGCCAGCAATCGACAGGGGGCCGGTCAGCCCCAGCATTTT.

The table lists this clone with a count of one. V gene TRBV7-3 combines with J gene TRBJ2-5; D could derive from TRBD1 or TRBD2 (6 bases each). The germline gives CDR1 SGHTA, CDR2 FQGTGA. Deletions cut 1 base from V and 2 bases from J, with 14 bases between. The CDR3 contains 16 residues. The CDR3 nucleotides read TGTGCCAGCAGCTTAATTGGCTGGAGGGGGCAAGAGACCCAGTACTTC. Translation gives CASSLIGWRGQETQYF.

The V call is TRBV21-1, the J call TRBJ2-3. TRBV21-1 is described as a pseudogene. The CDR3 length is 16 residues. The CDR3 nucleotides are TGTGCCAGCAGCAAAGGCGTGGTAGGGAGCACAGATACGCAGTATTTT. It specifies CASSKGVVGSTDTQYF.

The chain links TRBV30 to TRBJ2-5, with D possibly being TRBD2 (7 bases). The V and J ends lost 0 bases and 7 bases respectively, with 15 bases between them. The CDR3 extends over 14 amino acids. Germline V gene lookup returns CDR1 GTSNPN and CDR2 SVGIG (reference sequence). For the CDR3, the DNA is TGTGCCTGGAGTGTAGGGGGAGGGCCGGGGACCCAGTACTTC. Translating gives CAWSVGGGPGTQYF.

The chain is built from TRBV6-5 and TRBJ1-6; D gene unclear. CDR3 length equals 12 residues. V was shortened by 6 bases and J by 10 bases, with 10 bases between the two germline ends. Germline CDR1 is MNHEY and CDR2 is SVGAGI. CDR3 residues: CASRTTQSPLHF. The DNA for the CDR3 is TGTGCCAGCAGGACCACGCAATCACCCCTCCACTTT.

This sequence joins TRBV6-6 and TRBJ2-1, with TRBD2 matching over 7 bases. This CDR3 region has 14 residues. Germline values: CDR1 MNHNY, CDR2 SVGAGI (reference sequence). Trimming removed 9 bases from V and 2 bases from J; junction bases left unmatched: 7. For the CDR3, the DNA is TGTGCCAGTCAGTGGGGGAGGGCCTACAATGAGCAGTTCTTC. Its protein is CASQWGRAYNEQFF.

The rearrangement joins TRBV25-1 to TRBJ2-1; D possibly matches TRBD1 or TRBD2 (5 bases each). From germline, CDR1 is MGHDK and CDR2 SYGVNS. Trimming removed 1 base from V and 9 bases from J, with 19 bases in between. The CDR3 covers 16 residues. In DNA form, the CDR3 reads TGTGCCAGCAGTGAATTGGGGACCCGTGGGGGTCTTGAGCAGTTCTTC. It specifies CASSELGTRGGLEQFF.

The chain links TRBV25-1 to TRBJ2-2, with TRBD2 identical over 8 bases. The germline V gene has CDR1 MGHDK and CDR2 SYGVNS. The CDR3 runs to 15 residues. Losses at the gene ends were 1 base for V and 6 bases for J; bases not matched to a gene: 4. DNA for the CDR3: TGTGCCAGCAGTGAATTGACGCGGGAGGCCGGGGAGCTGTTTTTT. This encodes CASSELTREAGELFF. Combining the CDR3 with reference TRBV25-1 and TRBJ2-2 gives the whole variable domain EADIYQTPRYLVIGTGKKITLECSQTMGHDKMYWYQQDPGMELHLIHYSYGVNSTEKGDLSSESTVSRIRTEHFPLTLESARPSHTSQYLCASSELTREAGELFFGEGSRLTVL.

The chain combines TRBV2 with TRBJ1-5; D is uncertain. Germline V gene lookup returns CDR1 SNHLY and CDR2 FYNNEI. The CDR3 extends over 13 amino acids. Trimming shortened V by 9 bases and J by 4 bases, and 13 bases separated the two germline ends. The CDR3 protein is CASGTDLNQPQHF. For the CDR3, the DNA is TGTGCCAGTGGCACCGATCTAAATCAGCCCCAGCATTTT.

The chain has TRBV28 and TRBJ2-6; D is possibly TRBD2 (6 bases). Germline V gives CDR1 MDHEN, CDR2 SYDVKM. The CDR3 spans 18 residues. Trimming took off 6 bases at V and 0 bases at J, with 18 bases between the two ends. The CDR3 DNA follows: TGTGCCAGCAGCTCACTCTCCGGGAGATCCTCTGGGGCCAACGTCCTGACTTTC. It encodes CASSSLSGRSSGANVLTF.

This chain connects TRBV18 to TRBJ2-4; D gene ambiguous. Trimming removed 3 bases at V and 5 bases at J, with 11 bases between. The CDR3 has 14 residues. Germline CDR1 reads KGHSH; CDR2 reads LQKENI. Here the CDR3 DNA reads TGTGCCAGCTCACCCGAGGCAGTCCAAAACATTCAGTACTTC. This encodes CASSPEAVQNIQYF.

The CDR3 spells CASSLVGQDHEQYF. CDR3 nucleotide sequence: TGTGCCAGCAGCTTAGTTGGGCAGGACCACGAGCAGTACTTC. V usage is TRBV7-9 and J usage is TRBJ2-7; D gene uncertain. The germline V gene encodes CDR1 SEHNR and CDR2 FQNEAQ (reference sequence). This CDR3 is built from 14 residues. Trimming took 1 base from V and 5 from J, leaving 12 bases between them.

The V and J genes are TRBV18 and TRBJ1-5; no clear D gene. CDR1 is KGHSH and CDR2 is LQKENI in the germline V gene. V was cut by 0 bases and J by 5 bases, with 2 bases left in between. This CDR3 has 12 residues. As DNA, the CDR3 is TGTGCCAGCTCACCACCCGATCAGCCCCAGCATTTT. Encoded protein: CASSPPDQPQHF.

The chain's CDR3 is CASRLQRTSYEQYF. CDR3 DNA sequence: TGTGCCAGCCGCTTACAGAGAACTTCCTACGAGCAGTACTTC. The V and J genes are TRBV6-1 and TRBJ2-5; D unclear. The tail of the sequence fits TRBJ2-7 better, so the J call may be wrong. The CDR3 contains 14 residues. CDR1 and CDR2 from the germline V gene are MNHNS and SASEGT.

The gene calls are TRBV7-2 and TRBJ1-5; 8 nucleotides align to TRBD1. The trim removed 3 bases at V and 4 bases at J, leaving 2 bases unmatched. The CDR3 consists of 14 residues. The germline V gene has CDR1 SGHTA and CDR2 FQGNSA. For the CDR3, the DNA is TGTGCCAGCAGCTTCGACAGGGGTAATCAGCCCCAGCATTTT. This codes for CASSFDRGNQPQHF. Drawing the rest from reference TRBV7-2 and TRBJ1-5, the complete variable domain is GAGVSQSPSNKVTEKGKDVELRCDPISGHTALYWYRQSLGQGLEFLIYFQGNSAPDKSGLPSDRFSAERTGGSVSTLTIQRTQQEDSAVYLCASSFDRGNQPQHFGDGTRLSIL.

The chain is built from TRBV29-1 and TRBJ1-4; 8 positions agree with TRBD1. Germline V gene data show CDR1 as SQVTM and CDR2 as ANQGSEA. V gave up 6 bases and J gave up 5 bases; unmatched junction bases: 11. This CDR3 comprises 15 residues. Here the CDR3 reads CSVARGQGKNEKLFF. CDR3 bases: TGCAGCGTAGCTCGTGGACAGGGAAAAAATGAAAAACTGTTTTTT.

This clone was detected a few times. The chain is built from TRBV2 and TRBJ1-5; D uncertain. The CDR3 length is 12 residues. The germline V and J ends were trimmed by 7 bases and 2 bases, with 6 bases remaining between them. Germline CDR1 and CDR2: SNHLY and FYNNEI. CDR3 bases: TGTGCCAGCATGACGGGCAATCAGCCCCAGCATTTT. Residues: CASMTGNQPQHF.

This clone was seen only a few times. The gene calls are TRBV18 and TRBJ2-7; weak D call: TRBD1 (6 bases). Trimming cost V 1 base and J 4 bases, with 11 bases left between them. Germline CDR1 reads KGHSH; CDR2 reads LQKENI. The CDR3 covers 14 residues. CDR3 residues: CASSPLGQDYEQYF. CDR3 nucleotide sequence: TGTGCCAGCTCACCACTGGGACAAGATTACGAGCAGTACTTC. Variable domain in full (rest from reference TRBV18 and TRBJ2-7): NAGVMQNPRHLVRRRGQEARLRCSPMKGHSHVYWYRQLPEEGLKFMVYLQKENIIDESGMPKERFSAEFPKEGPSILRIQQVVRGDSAAYFCASSPLGQDYEQYFGPGTRLTVT.

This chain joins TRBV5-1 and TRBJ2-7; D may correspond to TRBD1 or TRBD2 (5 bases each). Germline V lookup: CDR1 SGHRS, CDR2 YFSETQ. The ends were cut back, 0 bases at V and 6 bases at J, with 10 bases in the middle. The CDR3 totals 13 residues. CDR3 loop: CASSLVPGTEQYF. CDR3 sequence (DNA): TGCGCCAGCAGCTTGGTTCCCGGGACCGAGCAGTACTTC.

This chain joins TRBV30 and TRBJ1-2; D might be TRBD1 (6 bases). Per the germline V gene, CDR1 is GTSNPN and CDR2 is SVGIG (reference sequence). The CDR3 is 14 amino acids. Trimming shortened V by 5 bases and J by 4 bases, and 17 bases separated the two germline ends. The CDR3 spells CAWGMGGFGYGYTF. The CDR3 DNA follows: TGTGCCTGGGGGATGGGGGGCTTCGGCTATGGCTACACCTTC.

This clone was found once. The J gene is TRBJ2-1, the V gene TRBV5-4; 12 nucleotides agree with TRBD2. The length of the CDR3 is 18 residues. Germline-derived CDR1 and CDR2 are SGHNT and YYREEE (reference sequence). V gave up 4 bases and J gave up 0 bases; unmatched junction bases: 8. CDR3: CASSPGTSGRSSYNEQFF. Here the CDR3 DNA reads TGTGCCAGCAGCCCAGGGACTAGCGGGCGGAGCTCCTACAATGAGCAGTTCTTC.